A single sample gave rise to the 27 T cell receptor beta chains below, sequenced in a study of shared clonotypes between healthy human individuals. The assay was immunoSEQ multiplex PCR, and TCRdb's table has in-frame clones only and misses some. The table has about 1.1 million clones, roughly 77% seen once. Material: memory CD4+ T cells from PBMCs. Subset of the sample: CD45RA-negative fraction. The source is a man between 18 and 35 years old in good health. Some clones in this sample may be carry-over from other donors' samples.

This clone was observed many times. The chain recombines TRBV5-4 with TRBJ2-4, with 8 bases identical to TRBD1. CDR3 length equals 18 residues. Germline values: CDR1 SGHNT, CDR2 YYREEE (reference sequence). Trimming removed 3 bases from V and 0 bases from J; junction bases left unmatched: 11. The DNA for the CDR3 is TGTGCCAGCAGCTATGGAGGACAGGGTGGTATAGCCAAAAACATTCAGTACTTC. It is translated as CASSYGGQGGIAKNIQYF. Drawing the rest from reference TRBV5-4 and TRBJ2-4, the complete variable domain is ETGVTQSPTHLIKTRGQQVTLRCSSQSGHNTVSWYQQALGQGPQFIFQYYREEENGRGNFPPRFSGLQFPNYSSELNVNALELDDSALYLCASSYGGQGGIAKNIQYFGAGTRLSVL.

Written as DNA, the CDR3 is TGTGCCAGCAGCCTACACGGGACCGGGGGCTACGAGCAGTACTTC. It is translated as CASSLHGTGGYEQYF. The genes are TRBV11-3 and TRBJ2-7, with a weak D call TRBD2 (6 bases). V dropped 5 bases and J dropped 3 bases, with 17 bases sitting between them. The germline gives CDR1 SGHNT, CDR2 YENEEA. This CDR3 spans 15 amino acids.

The rearrangement links TRBV6-5 to TRBJ1-5; tentative D call: TRBD1 (5 bases). The CDR3 extends over 15 amino acids. Germline-derived CDR1 and CDR2 are MNHEY and SVGAGI. Deletions cut 3 bases from V and 2 bases from J, with 11 bases between. The CDR3: CASSYRGPGNQPQHF. CDR3 nucleotides: TGTGCCAGCAGTTATCGGGGACCAGGCAATCAGCCCCAGCATTTT.

This chain joins TRBV30 and TRBJ1-2, with 10 bases matching TRBD1. The trim removed 2 bases at V and 6 bases at J, leaving 6 bases unmatched. CDR1 is GTSNPN, CDR2 SVGIG, per germline (reference sequence). This CDR3 comprises 14 residues. The CDR3 reads CAWSRTGGLNGYTF. CDR3 nucleotide sequence: TGTGCCTGGAGTCGGACAGGGGGACTAAATGGCTACACCTTC.

This clone appeared a single time. This chain connects TRBV9 to TRBJ2-3; the D gene is possibly TRBD2 (6 bases). CDR3 length equals 15 residues. V lost 3 bases and J 4 bases, leaving 15 bases between the germline ends. Germline V gene data show CDR1 as SGDLS and CDR2 as YYNGEE. The CDR3: CASSAQLAGADTQYF. For the CDR3, the DNA is TGTGCCAGCAGCGCGCAACTAGCCGGGGCAGATACGCAGTATTTT.

The rearrangement links TRBV30 to TRBJ1-1, with D possibly TRBD1 on 5 matching bases. The CDR3 sequence is 14 residues long. V was trimmed by 3 bases and J by 3 bases, leaving 14 bases between them. Germline CDR1 and CDR2: GTSNPN and SVGIG (reference sequence). CDR3 residues: CAWSDAGRDTEAFF. In nucleotides, the CDR3 is TGTGCCTGGAGCGATGCAGGGAGGGACACTGAAGCTTTCTTT.

The CDR3: CASSLILGDSDEQFF. DNA of the CDR3: TGTGCCAGCAGTTTGATTTTAGGGGATTCGGATGAGCAGTTCTTC. The gene calls are TRBV27 and TRBJ2-1, with D maybe TRBD1 (5 bases). The germline V and J ends were trimmed by 3 bases and 8 bases, with 17 bases remaining between them. Per the germline V gene, CDR1 is MNHEY and CDR2 is SMNVEV (reference sequence). This CDR3 has 15 residues.

This rearrangement joins TRBV10-2 to TRBJ2-1; D ambiguous. V shed 2 bases and J shed 4 bases, with 15 bases lying between them. Germline values: CDR1 WSHSY, CDR2 SAAADI. The CDR3 covers 16 residues. This chain's CDR3 is CASSERAASFYNEQFF. The CDR3 nucleotides read TGCGCCAGCAGTGAGCGGGCAGCCTCCTTTTACAATGAGCAGTTCTTC.

In DNA, the CDR3 is TGTGCCAGCAGCTCCCAAGCGGGAGGAAGAGAGACCCAGTACTTC. Its translation is CASSSQAGGRETQYF. The chain carries TRBV7-2 and TRBJ2-5, with 9 bases lining up with TRBD2. V lost 4 bases to trimming and J lost 4 bases; unmatched junction nucleotides: 7. Germline assignment: CDR1 SGHTA and CDR2 FQGNSA. This CDR3 has 15 residues.

The count of this clone is one. The chain has TRBV28 and TRBJ2-5; TRBD1 matches 7 bases. After removal of 1 base from V and 3 bases from J, the junction contained 14 bases not matched to a gene. The germline CDR1 and CDR2 sequences are MDHEN and SYDVKM. The CDR3 loop spans 18 amino acids. The CDR3: CASSLLILRGRSEETQYF. The CDR3 nucleotides are TGTGCCAGCAGTTTATTGATTTTGAGGGGGCGCTCGGAAGAGACCCAGTACTTC. The whole variable domain, remainder taken from reference TRBV28 and TRBJ2-5, is DVKVTQSSRYLVKRTGEKVFLECVQDMDHENMFWYRQDPGLGLRLIYFSYDVKMKEKGDIPEGYSVSREKKERFSLILESASTNQTSMYLCASSLLILRGRSEETQYFGPGTRLLVL.

In its sample, this clone was seen a few times. The chain is built from TRBV14 and TRBJ2-7; possible D gene TRBD2, 5 bases. In germline, CDR1 is SGHDN, CDR2 FVKESK. This CDR3 has 15 residues. With 2 bases removed from V and 2 bases from J, the gap between germline ends came to 13 bases. The CDR3 nucleotides are TGTGCCAGCAGCCAACAAAGCGGTTCAGCCTACGAGCAGTACTTC. It is translated as CASSQQSGSAYEQYF.

This clone was seen once. The chain links TRBV5-4 to TRBJ2-7; 7 bases agree with TRBD2. The germline gives CDR1 SGHNT, CDR2 YYREEE (reference sequence). V gave up 6 bases and J gave up 6 bases; unmatched junction bases: 24. The CDR3 contains 18 residues. CDR3 coding DNA: TGTGCCAGCACCCCCCCCGGAGGGTCTAGCGGCCCTAGGGGCGAGCAGTACTTC. Its translation: CASTPPGGSSGPRGEQYF.

The chain is built from TRBV9 and TRBJ2-1; 12 positions match TRBD2. The CDR3 is made up of 15 amino acids. CDR1 and CDR2 (germline): SGDLS, YYNGEE. V lost 3 bases, J lost 7 bases, and 5 bases stayed unmatched. CDR3 amino acids: CASSDGLAGRNEQFF. The CDR3 bases are TGTGCCAGCAGCGACGGACTAGCGGGACGGAATGAGCAGTTCTTC.

The V and J genes are TRBV25-1 and TRBJ2-5; 7 bases agree with TRBD2. The trim removed 9 bases at V and 2 bases at J, leaving 9 bases unmatched. The length of the CDR3 is 14 residues. Germline V lookup: CDR1 MGHDK, CDR2 SYGVNS. Written as DNA, the CDR3 is TGTGCCAGGAAATGCACTAGCGTTCAAGAGACCCAGTACTTC. Its protein is CARKCTSVQETQYF.

The V call is TRBV11-2, the J call TRBJ2-5; D unclear. The J call is doubtful: the DNA matches TRBJ2-7 better. Germline V gene data show CDR1 as SGHAT and CDR2 as FQNNGV. The CDR3 spans 14 residues. CDR3: CASRGSLASYEQYF. In DNA, the CDR3 is TGTGCCAGCAGGGGGTCCCTCGCATCCTACGAGCAGTACTTC.

J is TRBJ1-2 and V is TRBV28, with D unclear. Germline values: CDR1 MDHEN, CDR2 SYDVKM. The CDR3 runs 12 residues. V lost 4 bases to trimming and J lost 5 bases, with 8 bases between them. The DNA of the CDR3 is TGTGCCAGCAGTTCCCTGGGTTATGGCTACACCTTC. Its protein is CASSSLGYGYTF.

This clone showed up just a few times. Within the sample, other DNA sequences also encode this same CDR3. The J gene is TRBJ2-5, the V gene TRBV6-5, with D perhaps matching TRBD1 (5 bases). Germline-derived CDR1 and CDR2 are MNHEY and SVGAGI. The ends were cut back, 5 bases at V and 2 bases at J, with 6 bases in the middle. This CDR3 has 12 residues. Here the CDR3 reads CASSPGQETQYF. DNA of the CDR3: TGTGCCAGCAGTCCAGGGCAAGAGACCCAGTACTTC.

The genes are TRBV30 and TRBJ2-2; 14 bases line up with TRBD2. The CDR3 contains 18 residues. With V trimmed by 3 bases and J by 5 bases, 11 bases remained unmatched. CDR1 and CDR2 (germline): GTSNPN, SVGIG (reference sequence). The DNA of the CDR3 is TGTGCCTGGAGCGGACTAGCGGGAGGCCAAGGTAGGACCGGGGAGCTGTTTTTT. Translating it yields CAWSGLAGGQGRTGELFF.

This chain uses TRBV5-1 with TRBJ1-1, with 7 bases fitting TRBD1. CDR1 and CDR2 from the germline V gene are SGHRS and YFSETQ. V was clipped by 5 bases and J by 3 bases; unmatched bases: 7. The length of the CDR3 is 14 residues. The CDR3 coding sequence is TGCGCCAGCAGAATGGGACAGTCGGACACTGAAGCTTTCTTT. It translates to CASRMGQSDTEAFF.

Comment on this clone: A far larger clone is only one base removed, so a read error is likely. The V gene is TRBV4-1, the J gene TRBJ1-1; TRBD1 aligns across 8 bases. Per the germline V gene, CDR1 is MGHRA and CDR2 is YSYEKL. With 1 base clipped from V and 3 bases from J, the junction kept 4 bases outside the gene matches. The CDR3 length is 15 residues. DNA of the CDR3: TGCGCCAGCAGCCAAGGGGTGACAGGGGACACTGAAGCTTTCTTT. Its protein is CASSQGVTGDTEAFF.

J is TRBJ2-7 and V is TRBV2; weak D call: TRBD2 (6 bases). The CDR3 extends over 13 amino acids. Germline V gives CDR1 SNHLY, CDR2 FYNNEI. V was trimmed by 7 bases and J by 2 bases, leaving 12 bases between them. The CDR3 loop reads CASTGDGPYEQYF. DNA for the CDR3: TGTGCCAGCACGGGGGATGGCCCCTACGAGCAGTACTTC.

Only a few counts were recorded for this clone. This sequence joins TRBV7-3 and TRBJ2-2; D is unclear. CDR3 size: 13 residues. Trimming cost V 2 bases and J 7 bases, with 8 bases left between them. The germline gives CDR1 SGHTA, CDR2 FQGTGA. The CDR3 spells CASSLYGVGELFF. The CDR3 DNA reads as TGTGCCAGCAGCTTATATGGGGTCGGGGAGCTGTTTTTT. Full variable domain (missing parts from reference TRBV7-3 and TRBJ2-2): GAGVSQTPSNKVTEKGKYVELRCDPISGHTALYWYRQSLGQGPEFLIYFQGTGAADDSGLPNDRFFAVRPEGSVSTLKIQRTERGDSAVYLCASSLYGVGELFFGEGSRLTVL.

To note about this clone: At the DNA level, this CDR3 is encoded by other sequences in the same sample as well. Here the CDR3 DNA reads TGTGCCAGCAGCTTGGGGACAACTGGAAACACCATATATTTT. Protein product: CASSLGTTGNTIYF. V usage is TRBV7-9 and J usage is TRBJ1-3; possible D gene TRBD1, 6 bases. This CDR3 has 14 residues. The germline V gene encodes CDR1 SEHNR and CDR2 FQNEAQ (reference sequence). V lost 3 bases to trimming and J lost 2 bases, with 8 bases between them.

The genes are TRBV5-1 and TRBJ2-2; D is unclear. From germline, CDR1 is SGHRS and CDR2 YFSETQ. Trimming pared 5 bases from V and 0 bases from J, leaving 8 bases between. The CDR3 loop spans 14 amino acids. The CDR3 loop is CASRAIANTGELFF. The CDR3 DNA sequence: TGCGCCAGCAGAGCGATAGCGAACACCGGGGAGCTGTTTTTT.

The rearrangement links TRBV4-1 to TRBJ2-4; 7 bases are a match to TRBD2. The CDR3 sequence is 15 residues long. The junction had 11 bases not matched to a gene; V was cut back by 4 bases and J by 8 bases. The germline V gene encodes CDR1 MGHRA and CDR2 YSYEKL. CDR3 in DNA: TGCGCCAGCAGCCGAGGGGCTAGCGGAGGGGACATTCAGTACTTC. It translates to CASSRGASGGDIQYF.

This clone showed up just once. This rearrangement joins TRBV28 to TRBJ2-7, with D possibly being TRBD1 or TRBD2 (7 bases each). The CDR3 has 16 residues. Trimming removed 3 bases at V and 0 bases at J, with 15 bases between. Germline lookup yields CDR1 MDHEN and CDR2 SYDVKM. DNA of the CDR3: TGTGCCAGCAGTTTTAAGGGGGCGGGGGACTCCTACGAGCAGTACTTC. It is translated as CASSFKGAGDSYEQYF.

Comment on this clone: At one end, the junction sequence differs from germline, possibly due to a read error. V and J are TRBV29-1 and TRBJ1-4; D not resolved. The germline gives CDR1 SQVTM, CDR2 ANQGSEA. The CDR3 runs 12 residues. The CDR3, as DNA: TGCAGCGTTGCTCAGGCTAATGTAAAACTGTTTTTT. As protein: CSVAQANVKLFF.